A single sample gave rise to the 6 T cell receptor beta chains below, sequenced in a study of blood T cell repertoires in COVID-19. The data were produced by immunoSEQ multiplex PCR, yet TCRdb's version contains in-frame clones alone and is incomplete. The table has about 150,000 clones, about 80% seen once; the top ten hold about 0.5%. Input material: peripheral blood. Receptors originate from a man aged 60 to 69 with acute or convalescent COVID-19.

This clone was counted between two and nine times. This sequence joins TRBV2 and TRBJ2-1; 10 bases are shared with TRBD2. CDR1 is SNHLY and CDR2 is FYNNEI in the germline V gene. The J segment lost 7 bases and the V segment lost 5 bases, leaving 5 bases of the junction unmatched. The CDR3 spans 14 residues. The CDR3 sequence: CASSSGRAGNEQFF. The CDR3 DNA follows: TGTGCCAGCAGTAGCGGGAGGGCGGGAAATGAGCAGTTCTTC.

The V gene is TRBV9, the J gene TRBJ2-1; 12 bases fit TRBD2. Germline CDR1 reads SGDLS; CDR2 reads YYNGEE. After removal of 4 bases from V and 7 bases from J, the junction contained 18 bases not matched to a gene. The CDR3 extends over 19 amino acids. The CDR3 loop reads CASSHQGASGRALGNEQFF. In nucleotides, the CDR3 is TGTGCCAGCAGCCATCAGGGGGCTAGCGGGAGGGCCCTCGGAAATGAGCAGTTCTTC. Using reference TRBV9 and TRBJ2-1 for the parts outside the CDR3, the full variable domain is DSGVTQTPKHLITATGQRVTLRCSPRSGDLSVYWYQQSLDQGLQFLIQYYNGEERAKGNILERFSAQQFPDLHSELNLSSLELGDSALYFCASSHQGASGRALGNEQFFGPGTRLTVL.

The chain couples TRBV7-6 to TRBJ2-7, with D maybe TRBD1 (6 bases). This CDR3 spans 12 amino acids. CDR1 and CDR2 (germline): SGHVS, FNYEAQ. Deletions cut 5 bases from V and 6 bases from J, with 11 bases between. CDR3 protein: CASSPGVGEQYF. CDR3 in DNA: TGTGCCAGCAGCCCAGGGGTGGGCGAGCAGTACTTC.

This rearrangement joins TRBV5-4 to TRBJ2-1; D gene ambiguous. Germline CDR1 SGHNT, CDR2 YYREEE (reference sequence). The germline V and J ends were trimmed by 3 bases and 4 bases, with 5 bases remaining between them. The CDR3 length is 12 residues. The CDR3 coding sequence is TGTGCCAGCAGCTCACTGTACAATGAGCAGTTCTTC. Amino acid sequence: CASSSLYNEQFF. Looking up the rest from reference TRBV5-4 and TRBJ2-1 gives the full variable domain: ETGVTQSPTHLIKTRGQQVTLRCSSQSGHNTVSWYQQALGQGPQFIFQYYREEENGRGNFPPRFSGLQFPNYSSELNVNALELDDSALYLCASSSLYNEQFFGPGTRLTVL.

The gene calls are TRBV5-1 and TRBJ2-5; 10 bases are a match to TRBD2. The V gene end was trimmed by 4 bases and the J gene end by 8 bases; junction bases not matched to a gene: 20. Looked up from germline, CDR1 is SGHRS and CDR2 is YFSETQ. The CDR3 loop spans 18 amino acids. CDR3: CASSPRGLSSGGARTQYF. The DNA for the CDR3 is TGCGCCAGCAGCCCTCGGGGACTTTCTAGCGGGGGTGCTCGAACCCAGTACTTC.

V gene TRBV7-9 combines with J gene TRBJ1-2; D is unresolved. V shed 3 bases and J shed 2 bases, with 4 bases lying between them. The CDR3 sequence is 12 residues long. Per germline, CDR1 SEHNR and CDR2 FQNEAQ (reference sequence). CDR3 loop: CASSLENYGYTF. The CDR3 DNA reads TGTGCCAGCAGCTTGGAGAACTATGGCTACACCTTC. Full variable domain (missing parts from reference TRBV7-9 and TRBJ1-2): DTGVSQNPRHKITKRGQNVTFRCDPISEHNRLYWYRQTLGQGPEFLTYFQNEAQLEKSRLLSDRFSAERPKGSFSTLEIQRTEQGDSAMYLCASSLENYGYTFGSGTRLTVV.